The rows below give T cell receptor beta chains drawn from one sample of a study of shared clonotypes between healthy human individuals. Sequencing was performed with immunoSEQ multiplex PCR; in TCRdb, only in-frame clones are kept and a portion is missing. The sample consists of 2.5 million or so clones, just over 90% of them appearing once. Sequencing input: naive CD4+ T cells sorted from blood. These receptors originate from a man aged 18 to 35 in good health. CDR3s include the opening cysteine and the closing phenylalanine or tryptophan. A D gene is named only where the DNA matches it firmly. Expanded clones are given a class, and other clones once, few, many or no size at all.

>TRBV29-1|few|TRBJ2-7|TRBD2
TGCAGCGTTGAAGAGCGCGGGGGAAACTACGAGCAGTACTTC
CSVEERGGNYEQYF
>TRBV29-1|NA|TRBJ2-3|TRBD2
TGCAGCGTTGATAGCGGGAACACAGATACGCAGTATTTT
CSVDSGNTDTQYF
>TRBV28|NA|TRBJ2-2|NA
TGTGCCAGCAGTTCGACCGACACCGGGGAGCTGTTTTTT
CASSSTDTGELFF
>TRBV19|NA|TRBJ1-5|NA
TGTGCCAGTAGTATTTACCCCTTTCAGCCCCAGCATTTT
CASSIYPFQPQHF
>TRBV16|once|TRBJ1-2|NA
TGTGCCAGCAGCAGGAGGGAAGACTATGGCTACACCTTC
CASSRREDYGYTF
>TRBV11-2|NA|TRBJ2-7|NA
TGTGCCAGCAGCCAGCACGGGTCCTACGAGCAGTACTTC
CASSQHGSYEQYF
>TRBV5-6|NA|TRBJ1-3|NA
TGTGCCAGCAGCTTGGCAAGAAACACCATATATTTT
CASSLARNTIYF
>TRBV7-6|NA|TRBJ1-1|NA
TGTGCCAGCAGCTTAGAACGGGGGGACACTGAAGCTTTCTTT
CASSLERGDTEAFF
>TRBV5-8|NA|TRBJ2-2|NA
TGTGCCAGCAGCTTGGAGCCCGGGGCAGGGGAGCTGTTTTTT
CASSLEPGAGELFF
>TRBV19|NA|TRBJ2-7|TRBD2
TGTGCCAGTAGCCTAACTAGCGGGAGGGCCTACCCCTACGAGCAGTACTTC
CASSLTSGRAYPYEQYF